This T cell receptor (beta chain) stems from a study of identical twins. This clonotype was observed a single time. Its antigen is unknown. Broader study findings: Modelling approaches yielded underestimates of out-of-frame TCR alpha sharing between monozygotic twins. Not following the same donors, the study drew its conclusions from cross-sectional statistical analysis.

In TCRdb, the 5' RACE reads were re-called with MiXCR into one record per CDR3 protein. In the table there are around 530,000 distinct CDR3 sequences, 15% of which are singletons. Germline values: CDR1 KGHDR, CDR2 SFDVKD. CDR3 size: 13 residues. Trimming shortened V by 9 bases and J by 3 bases, and 11 bases separated the two germline ends. This same sample was also part of a study on yellow fever vaccine responses in identical twins.

The rearrangement uses TRBV24-1 and TRBJ2-1, with D hard to call. The receptor comes from a woman aged 18-29 years in good health. Sequencing was done on a sample of CD4+ T cells sorted from blood. CDR3 bases: TGTGCCACCGGGCCGGGCGACTACAATGAGCAGTTCTTC. Translation gives CATGPGDYNEQFF.